One and the same sample provided the 11 T cell receptor beta chains below, sequenced in a study of blood T cell repertoires in COVID-19 (dated by TCRdb to 2020 to 2021). Library preparation used the immunoSEQ multiplex PCR assay. TCRdb re-hosts the immuneACCESS table, in-frame sequences only. Its copies lack some clones; in the studies checked, an unresolved V gene accounts for under half of them, and the cause for the rest is not known. In this sample the table shows some 130,000 clones, less than 90% of which occur a single time. Of the sample, about 18% is held by the ten largest clones. Sequenced: PBMCs or T cells enriched from blood (not recorded which). Receptors originate from a man aged 25-40 years who had recovered from COVID-19.

The gene calls are TRBV5-1 and TRBJ2-7, with D possibly being TRBD2 (6 bases). Germline V gives CDR1 SGHRS, CDR2 YFSETQ. V lost 1 base and J 6 bases, leaving 11 bases between the germline ends. This CDR3 spans 13 amino acids. In DNA, the CDR3 is TGCGCCAGCAGCTTGATTCTGGGAGGCGAGCAGTACTTC. This encodes CASSLILGGEQYF.

This clone showed up just once. This chain links TRBV18 with TRBJ1-1; D perhaps matches TRBD1 (6 bases). V lost 3 bases to trimming and J lost 3 bases, with 20 bases between them. There are 17 residues in the CDR3. Germline-derived CDR1 and CDR2 are KGHSH and LQKENI. CDR3 sequence (DNA): TGTGCCAGCTCACCCCAACAGGGCTCGATTGAAGACACTGAAGCTTTCTTT. Amino acids: CASSPQQGSIEDTEAFF.

V and J are TRBV12-1 and TRBJ2-7; TRBD1 reflects the table's D call only, with no check against the DNA. TRBV12-1 is a pseudogene segment. The CDR3 is 20 residues long. CDR3 nucleotide sequence: TGTGCCAGCAGCTTCGAGACGCGGGACAGGGACCTCTTATTGATCTACGAGCAGTACGTC. This translates into CASSFETRDRDLLLIYEQYV.

The rearrangement joins TRBV4-1 to TRBJ2-2; D is unclear. The germline CDR1 and CDR2 sequences are MGHRA and YSYEKL. Trimming took off 0 bases at V and 1 base at J, with 6 bases between the two ends. The CDR3 is 15 amino acids. The CDR3 DNA follows: TGCGCCAGCAGCCAAGAGGTAGTGAACACCGGGGAGCTGTTTTTT. It codes for CASSQEVVNTGELFF.

This rearrangement joins TRBV9 to TRBJ2-6; D not certain. Germline CDR1 and CDR2: SGDLS and YYNGEE. V lost 0 bases and J lost 0, with 13 bases in between. This CDR3 spans 18 amino acids. CDR3: CASSVVAQVGSGANVLTF. The DNA for the CDR3 is TGTGCCAGCAGCGTAGTCGCGCAGGTTGGCTCTGGGGCCAACGTCCTGACTTTC. Full variable domain (outside the CDR3, taken from reference TRBV9 and TRBJ2-6): DSGVTQTPKHLITATGQRVTLRCSPRSGDLSVYWYQQSLDQGLQFLIQYYNGEERAKGNILERFSAQQFPDLHSELNLSSLELGDSALYFCASSVVAQVGSGANVLTFGAGSRLTVL.

The chain is built from TRBV5-6 and TRBJ2-3, with TRBD2 identical over 8 bases. Germline trimming cut 5 bases from V and 4 bases from J; bases unmatched to any gene: 6. Germline CDR1 SGHDT, CDR2 YYEEEE. The CDR3 covers 14 residues. Here the CDR3 reads CASSYGLAPDTQYF. In DNA form, the CDR3 reads TGTGCCAGCAGTTATGGACTAGCCCCAGATACGCAGTATTTT. Variable domain in full (rest from reference TRBV5-6 and TRBJ2-3): DAGVTQSPTHLIKTRGQQVTLRCSPKSGHDTVSWYQQALGQGPQFIFQYYEEEERQRGNFPDRFSGHQFPNYSSELNVNALLLGDSALYLCASSYGLAPDTQYFGPGTRLTVL.

The gene calls are TRBV30 and TRBJ2-2; D gene uncertain. The V and J ends lost 2 bases and 3 bases respectively, with 13 bases between them. This CDR3 spans 15 amino acids. Per the germline V gene, CDR1 is GTSNPN and CDR2 is SVGIG (reference sequence). CDR3 loop: CAWSLIQAYTGELFF. For the CDR3, the DNA is TGTGCCTGGAGTCTTATCCAGGCTTACACCGGGGAGCTGTTTTTT.

This sequence joins TRBV7-3 and TRBJ2-7; D is possibly TRBD2 (6 bases). CDR1 is SGHTA and CDR2 is FQGTGA in the germline V gene. Between the trimmed V and J ends, which lost 5 bases and 3 bases, there was a span of 14 bases. This CDR3 is 14 amino acids long. This CDR3 is CASSPGGSGYEQYF. The CDR3 DNA sequence: TGTGCCAGCAGCCCCGGAGGGTCGGGCTACGAGCAGTACTTC.

The chain links TRBV7-9 to TRBJ1-4, with TRBD1 matching 7 bases. The CDR3 is made up of 15 amino acids. Germline V CDR1 and CDR2: SEHNR, FQNEAQ (reference sequence). Unmatched junction bases numbered 3, after V lost 1 base and J lost 4 bases. The CDR3 DNA reads TGTGCCAGCAGCTTAGGCAGGGGGATTAATGAAAAACTGTTTTTT. Translation: CASSLGRGINEKLFF.

V gene TRBV10-2 combines with J gene TRBJ1-4, with D tentatively TRBD1 (6 bases). Germline V CDR1 and CDR2: WSHSY, SAAADI. Trimming left V 6 bases short and J 0 bases short, with 11 bases between. This CDR3 spans 15 amino acids. CDR3 loop: CASRMDSTTNEKLFF. CDR3 in DNA: TGCGCCAGCAGAATGGACAGCACAACTAATGAAAAACTGTTTTTT.

J is TRBJ2-5 and V is TRBV18, with D perhaps matching TRBD2 (5 bases). The germline CDR1 and CDR2 sequences are KGHSH and LQKENI. This CDR3 is built from 15 residues. Between the trimmed V and J ends, which lost 2 bases and 4 bases, there was a span of 14 bases. The CDR3 sequence is CASSPGADYSETQYF. The DNA of the CDR3 is TGTGCCAGCTCACCAGGTGCTGACTATTCAGAGACCCAGTACTTC.